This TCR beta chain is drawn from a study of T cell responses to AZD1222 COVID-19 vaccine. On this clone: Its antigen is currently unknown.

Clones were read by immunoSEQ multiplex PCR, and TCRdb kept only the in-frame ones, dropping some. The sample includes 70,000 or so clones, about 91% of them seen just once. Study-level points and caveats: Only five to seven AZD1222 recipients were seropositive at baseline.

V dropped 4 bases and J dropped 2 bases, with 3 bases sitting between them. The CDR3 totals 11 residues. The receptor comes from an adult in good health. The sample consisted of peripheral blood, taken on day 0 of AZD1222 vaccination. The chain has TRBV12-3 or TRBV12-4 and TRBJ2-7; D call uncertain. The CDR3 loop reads CASSSPYEQYF. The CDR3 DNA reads TGTGCCAGCAGTTCCCCCTACGAGCAGTACTTC.